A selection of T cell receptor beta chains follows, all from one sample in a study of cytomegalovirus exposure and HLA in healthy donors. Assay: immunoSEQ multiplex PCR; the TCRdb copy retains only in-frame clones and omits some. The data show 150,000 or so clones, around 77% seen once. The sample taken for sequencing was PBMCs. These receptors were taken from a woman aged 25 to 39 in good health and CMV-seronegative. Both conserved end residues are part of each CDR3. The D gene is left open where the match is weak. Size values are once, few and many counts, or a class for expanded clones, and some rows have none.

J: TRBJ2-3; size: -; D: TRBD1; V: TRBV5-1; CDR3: CASSLTGDNGPTDTQYF; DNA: TGCGCCAGCAGCTTGACAGGGGACAACGGACCCACAGATACGCAGTATTTT
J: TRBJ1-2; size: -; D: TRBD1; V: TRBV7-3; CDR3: CASSPTGTGLYPDGYTF; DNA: TGTGCCAGCAGCCCCACCGGGACAGGTCTTTATCCTGATGGCTACACCTTC
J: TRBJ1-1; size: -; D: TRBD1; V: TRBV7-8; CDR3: CASSARGTGPAEAFF; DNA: TGTGCCAGCAGCGCGAGGGGGACAGGGCCCGCTGAAGCTTTCTTT
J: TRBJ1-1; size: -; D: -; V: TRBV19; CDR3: CASSIGPVSTEAFF; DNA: TGTGCCAGTAGTATAGGCCCGGTATCCACTGAAGCTTTCTTT
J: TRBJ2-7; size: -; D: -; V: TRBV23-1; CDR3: CASSQYVVFMGPYEQYF; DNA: TGCGCCAGCAGTCAATACGTCGTCTTTATGGGGCCCTACGAGCAGTACTTC
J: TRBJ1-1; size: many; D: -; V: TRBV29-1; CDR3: CSTRQVFGTEAFF; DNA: TGCAGCACCCGACAGGTCTTCGGCACTGAAGCTTTCTTT
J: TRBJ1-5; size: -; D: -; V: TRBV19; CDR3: CASSPPYQPQHF; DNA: TGTGCCAGTAGTCCCCCTTATCAGCCCCAGCATTTT
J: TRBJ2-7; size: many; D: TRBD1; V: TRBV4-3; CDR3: CASSQHKGTAEQYF; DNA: TGCGCCAGCAGCCAACATAAGGGGACAGCCGAGCAGTACTTC
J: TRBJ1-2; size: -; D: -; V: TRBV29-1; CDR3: CSVTEDYGYTF; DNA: TGCAGCGTGACAGAGGACTATGGCTACACCTTC
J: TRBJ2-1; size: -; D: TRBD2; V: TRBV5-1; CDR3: CASRDMISAGGIYNEQFF; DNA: TGCGCCAGCAGGGATATGATTTCGGCGGGAGGGATTTACAATGAGCAGTTCTTC
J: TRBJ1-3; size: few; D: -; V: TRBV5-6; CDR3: CASSLSVSGNTIYF; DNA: TGTGCCAGCAGCCTTTCAGTATCTGGAAACACCATATATTTT
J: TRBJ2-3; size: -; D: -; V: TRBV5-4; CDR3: CASSLDSTDTQYF; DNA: TGTGCCAGCAGCTTGGACTCCACAGATACGCAGTATTTT
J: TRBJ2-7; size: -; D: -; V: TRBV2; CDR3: CASSPGRQGGEQYF; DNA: TGTGCCAGCAGTCCGGGGAGACAGGGAGGCGAGCAGTACTTC
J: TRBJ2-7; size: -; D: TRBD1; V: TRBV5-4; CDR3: CASSPDRGLSYEQYF; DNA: TGTGCCAGCAGCCCAGACAGGGGGTTGTCCTACGAGCAGTACTTC
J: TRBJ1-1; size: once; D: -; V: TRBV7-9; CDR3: CASSLDLEGRDTEAFF; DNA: TGTGCCAGCAGCTTAGACCTGGAAGGGAGGGACACTGAAGCTTTCTTT
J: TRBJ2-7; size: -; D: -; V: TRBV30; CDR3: CAWGDSTYEQYF; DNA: TGTGCCTGGGGGGACTCTACCTACGAGCAGTACTTC
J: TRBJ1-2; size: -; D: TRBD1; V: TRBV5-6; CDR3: CASSSPGTGYMLGYGYPF; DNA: TGTGCCAGCAGCTCGCCTGGGACAGGGTATATGTTAGGCTATGGCTACCCCTTC
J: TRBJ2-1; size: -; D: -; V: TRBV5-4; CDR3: CASSLGGASSYNEQFF; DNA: TGTGCCAGCAGCTTGGGGGGCGCCAGCTCCTACAATGAGCAGTTCTTC
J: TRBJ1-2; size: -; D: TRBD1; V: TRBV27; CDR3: CASSTRTGNGYTF; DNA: TGTGCCAGCAGTACCCGGACAGGGAACGGCTACACCTTC
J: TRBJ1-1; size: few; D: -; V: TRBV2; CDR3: CASRTRGNTEAFF; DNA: TGTGCCAGCAGAACCAGGGGGAACACTGAAGCTTTCTTT
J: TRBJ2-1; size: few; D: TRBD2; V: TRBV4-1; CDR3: CASSHLPGGGENEQFF; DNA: TGCGCCAGCAGCCACCTCCCGGGCGGGGGGGAGAATGAGCAGTTCTTC
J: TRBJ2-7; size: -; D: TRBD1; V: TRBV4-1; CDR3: CASSHLRGGTGDYEQYF; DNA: TGCGCCAGCAGCCATCTCCGAGGAGGGACAGGGGATTACGAGCAGTACTTC
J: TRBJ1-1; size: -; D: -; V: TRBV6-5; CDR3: CASSWTRGPEAFF; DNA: TGTGCCAGCAGTTGGACCAGGGGTCCTGAAGCTTTCTTT
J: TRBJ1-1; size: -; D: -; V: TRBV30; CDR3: CAWSVITGTEAFF; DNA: TGTGCCTGGAGTGTCATAACAGGGACTGAAGCTTTCTTT
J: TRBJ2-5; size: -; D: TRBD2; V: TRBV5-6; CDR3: CASSVKREGDETQYF; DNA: TGTGCCAGCAGCGTGAAGCGGGAGGGGGATGAGACCCAGTACTTC
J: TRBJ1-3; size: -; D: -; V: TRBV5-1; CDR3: CASSLDDRRVSIGNTIYF; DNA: TGCGCCAGCAGCTTGGACGATCGCCGGGTCTCGATTGGAAACACCATATATTTT
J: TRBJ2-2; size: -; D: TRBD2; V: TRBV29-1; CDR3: CSVAWREGGELFF; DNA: TGCAGCGTTGCTTGGCGGGAGGGCGGGGAGCTGTTTTTT
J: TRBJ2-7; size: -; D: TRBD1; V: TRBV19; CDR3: CASSMGRGPYEQYF; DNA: TGTGCCAGTAGTATGGGCAGGGGGCCCTACGAGCAGTACTTC
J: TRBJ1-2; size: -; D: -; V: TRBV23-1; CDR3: CASPTSYTF; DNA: TGCGCCAGTCCTACGAGCTACACCTTC
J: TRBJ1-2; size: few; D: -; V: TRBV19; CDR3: CASRTLWAGYTF; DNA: TGTGCCAGTAGAACCCTATGGGCTGGCTACACCTTC
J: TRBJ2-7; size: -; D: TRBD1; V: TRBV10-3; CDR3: CAINDPTGNYEQYF; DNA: TGTGCCATCAATGACCCGACAGGGAACTACGAGCAGTACTTC
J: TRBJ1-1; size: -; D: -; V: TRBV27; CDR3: CASSPQRGTSEEAFF; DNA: TGTGCCAGCAGTCCGCAAAGGGGAACTTCGGAAGAAGCTTTCTTT
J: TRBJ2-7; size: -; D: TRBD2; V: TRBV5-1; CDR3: CASTGGSYEQYF; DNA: TGCGCCAGCACGGGAGGGTCCTACGAGCAGTACTTC
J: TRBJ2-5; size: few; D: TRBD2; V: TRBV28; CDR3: CASSPLLAGGGETQYF; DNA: TGTGCCAGCAGTCCCCTACTAGCGGGGGGGGGAGAGACCCAGTACTTC
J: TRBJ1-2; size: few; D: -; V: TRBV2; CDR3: CASRASRGSMDGYTF; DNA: TGTGCCAGCAGAGCGAGTCGGGGGAGTATGGATGGCTACACCTTC
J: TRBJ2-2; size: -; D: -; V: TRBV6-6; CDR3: CASQEVDTGELFF; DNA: TGTGCCAGCCAGGAGGTGGACACCGGGGAGCTGTTTTTT
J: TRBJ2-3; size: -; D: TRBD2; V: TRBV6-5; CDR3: CASSFVSGSGVDTQYF; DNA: TGTGCCAGCAGTTTTGTTAGCGGGTCGGGCGTGGATACGCAGTATTTT
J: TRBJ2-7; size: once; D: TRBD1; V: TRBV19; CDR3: CASSGQGAFSYEQYF; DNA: TGTGCCAGTAGTGGACAGGGGGCCTTCTCCTACGAGCAGTACTTC
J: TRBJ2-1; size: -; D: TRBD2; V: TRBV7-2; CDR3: CASSFGTSDGNEQFF; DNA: TGTGCCAGCAGCTTCGGGACTAGCGATGGCAATGAGCAGTTCTTC
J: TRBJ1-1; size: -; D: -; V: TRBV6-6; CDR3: CASSYPGTRMNTEAFF; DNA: TGTGCCAGCAGTTACCCAGGAACAAGGATGAACACTGAAGCTTTCTTT
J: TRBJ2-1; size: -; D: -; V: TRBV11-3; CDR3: CASSRRHNALYNEQFF; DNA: TGTGCCAGCAGCCGTCGACACAATGCGCTTTACAATGAGCAGTTCTTC
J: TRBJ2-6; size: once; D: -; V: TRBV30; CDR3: CAWSVRRGGGANVLTF; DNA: TGTGCCTGGAGTGTACGTAGAGGCGGTGGGGCCAACGTCCTGACTTTC
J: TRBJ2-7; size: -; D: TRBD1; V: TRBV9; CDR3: CASSVEQGAYEQYF; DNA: TGTGCCAGCAGCGTAGAACAGGGGGCTTACGAGCAGTACTTC
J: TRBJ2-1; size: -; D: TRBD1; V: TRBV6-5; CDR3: CASTAGTEYNEQFF; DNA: TGTGCCAGCACTGCCGGGACAGAGTACAATGAGCAGTTCTTC
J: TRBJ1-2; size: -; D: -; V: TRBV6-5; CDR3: CASSYSLRGGGYTF; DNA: TGTGCCAGCAGTTACTCGCTCCGGGGGGGTGGCTACACCTTC
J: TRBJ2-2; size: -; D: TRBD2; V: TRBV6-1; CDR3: CASSAPTSGSRELFF; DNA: TGTGCCAGCAGTGCTCCGACTAGCGGGAGTCGGGAGCTGTTTTTT
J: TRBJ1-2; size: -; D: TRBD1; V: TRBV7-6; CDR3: CASSSPGQGYYGYTF; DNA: TGTGCCAGCAGCTCCCCGGGACAGGGATACTATGGCTACACCTTC